Below, 8 T cell receptor beta chains from the same sample are listed, as sequenced in a study of cytomegalovirus exposure and HLA in healthy donors. This PCR relied on a set of 60 Vbeta primers and 13 Jbeta primers. Generated by immunoSEQ multiplex PCR, the TCRdb table keeps only in-frame clones and is missing some. The sample has tens of thousands of clones; the top ten hold less than 6%. Sequenced sample: PBMCs. These receptors were obtained from a man aged 25-45 years in good health and CMV-seropositive.

This chain uses TRBV5-4 with TRBJ2-7; a possible D gene is TRBD1 (6 bases). This CDR3 contains 15 residues. Germline values: CDR1 SGHNT, CDR2 YYREEE (reference sequence). V shed 3 bases and J shed 2 bases, with 15 bases lying between them. The chain's CDR3 is CASSSYRDTAYEQYF. In DNA, the CDR3 is TGTGCCAGCAGCTCCTACCGGGACACGGCCTACGAGCAGTACTTC.

V gene TRBV5-6 combines with J gene TRBJ1-1, with D tentatively TRBD1 (5 bases). V gave up 1 base and J gave up 2 bases, with 9 bases separating them. CDR1 is SGHDT, CDR2 YYEEEE, per germline. The CDR3 length is 14 residues. This CDR3 is CASSLRQGNTEAFF. The CDR3 region has the DNA TGTGCCAGCAGCTTGCGCCAGGGCAACACTGAAGCTTTCTTT.

The V gene is TRBV9, the J gene TRBJ2-3; TRBD2 matches 10 bases. CDR3 length: 16 residues. V shed 1 base and J 5 bases; nucleotides not matched to a gene: 7. Germline values: CDR1 SGDLS, CDR2 YYNGEE. The CDR3 is CASSVWSSGRGDTQYF. The CDR3 DNA reads as TGTGCCAGCAGCGTATGGTCTAGCGGGAGAGGAGATACGCAGTATTTT.

J is TRBJ1-5 and V is TRBV27, with TRBD1 identical over 12 bases. Per germline, CDR1 MNHEY and CDR2 SMNVEV (reference sequence). The V and J ends lost 5 bases and 7 bases, in that order; junction bases with no gene match: 6. The CDR3 has 15 residues. The CDR3 loop is CASSPGTGGRQPQHF. CDR3 in DNA: TGTGCCAGCAGTCCCGGGACAGGGGGCCGGCAGCCCCAGCATTTT.

The rearrangement links TRBV19 to TRBJ2-7, with 7 positions matching TRBD1. Unmatched junction bases numbered 7, after V lost 6 bases and J lost 2 bases. Per the germline V gene, CDR1 is LNHDA and CDR2 is SQIVND (reference sequence). The CDR3 spans 14 residues. The CDR3 reads CASRARGGAYEQYF. CDR3 bases: TGTGCCAGTAGAGCTAGAGGGGGCGCCTACGAGCAGTACTTC.

The rearrangement links TRBV4-2 to TRBJ2-7, with 8 bases lining up with TRBD2. V shed 1 base, J shed 1 base, and the junction held 6 bases outside the gene matches. This CDR3 contains 16 residues. CDR1 LGHNA and CDR2 YNFKEQ come from the germline V gene. The CDR3, as DNA: TGTGCCAGCAGCCAAGCGGGGGGACTAGGATCCTACGAGCAGTACTTC. Amino acids: CASSQAGGLGSYEQYF.

The genes are TRBV4-2 and TRBJ1-3, with unresolved D. Germline CDR1 and CDR2: LGHNA and YNFKEQ. With 4 bases removed from V and 1 base from J, the gap between germline ends came to 11 bases. CDR3 length: 15 amino acids. CDR3 nucleotides: TGTGCCAGCAGCCGGTGGGAGGGTTCTGGAAACACCATATATTTT. Protein product: CASSRWEGSGNTIYF.

This sequence joins TRBV18 and TRBJ1-2; unclear D gene. The V and J ends lost 0 bases and 2 bases respectively, with 13 bases between them. Germline lookup yields CDR1 KGHSH and CDR2 LQKENI. This CDR3 spans 16 amino acids. CDR3 protein: CASSPPRGERNYGYTF. As DNA, the CDR3 is TGTGCCAGCTCACCACCGCGAGGTGAGAGAAACTATGGCTACACCTTC.